This TCR beta chain was captured by sequencing in a study of technical replicates of blood from several donors. Clones were sequenced by immunoSEQ multiplex PCR, and TCRdb holds only the in-frame ones, with some missing. The repertoire holds approximately 44,000 clones, with approximately 96% as singletons. The V end lost 0 bases, the J end lost 9 bases, and 14 bases lay between the germline ends. The CDR3 spans 14 residues. The germline V gene encodes CDR1 MNHEY and CDR2 SMNVEV (reference sequence). The chain employs TRBV27 and TRBJ1-1; TRBD1 might be the D (5 bases). This clonotype was sampled from a human donor in good health. What was sequenced was T cells isolated from PBMCs. CDR3 in DNA: TGTGCCAGCAGTTTATCGTCGGGGGGTTTAAAAGCTTTCTTT. Translated: CASSLSSGGLKAFF.